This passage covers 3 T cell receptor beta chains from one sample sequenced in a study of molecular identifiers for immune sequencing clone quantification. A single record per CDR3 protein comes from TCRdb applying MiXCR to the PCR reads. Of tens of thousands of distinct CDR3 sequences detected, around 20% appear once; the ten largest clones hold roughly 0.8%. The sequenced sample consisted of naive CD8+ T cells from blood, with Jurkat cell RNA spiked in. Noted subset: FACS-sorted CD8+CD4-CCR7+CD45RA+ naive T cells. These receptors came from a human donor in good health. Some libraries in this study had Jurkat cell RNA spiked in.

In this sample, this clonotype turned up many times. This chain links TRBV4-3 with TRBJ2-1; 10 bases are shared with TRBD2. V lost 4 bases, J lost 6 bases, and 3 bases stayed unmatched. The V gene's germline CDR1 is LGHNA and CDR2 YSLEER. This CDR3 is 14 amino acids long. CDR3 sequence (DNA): TGCGCCAGCAGCCCAGGGACTAGCGTCAATGAGCAGTTCTTC. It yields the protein CASSPGTSVNEQFF.

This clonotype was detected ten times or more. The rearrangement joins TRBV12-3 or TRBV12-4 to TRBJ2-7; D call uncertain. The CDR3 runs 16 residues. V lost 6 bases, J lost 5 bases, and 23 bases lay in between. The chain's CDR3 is CASSPAVRSSFDEQYF. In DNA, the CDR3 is TGTGCCAGCAGCCCTGCAGTAAGGTCCTCTTTCGACGAGCAGTACTTC.

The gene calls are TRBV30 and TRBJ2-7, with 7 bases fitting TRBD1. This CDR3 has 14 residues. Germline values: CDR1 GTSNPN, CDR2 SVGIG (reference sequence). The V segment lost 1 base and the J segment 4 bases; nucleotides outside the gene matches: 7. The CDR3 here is CAWSEGAASYEQYF. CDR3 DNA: TGTGCCTGGAGTGAGGGGGCCGCTAGTTACGAGCAGTACTTC.